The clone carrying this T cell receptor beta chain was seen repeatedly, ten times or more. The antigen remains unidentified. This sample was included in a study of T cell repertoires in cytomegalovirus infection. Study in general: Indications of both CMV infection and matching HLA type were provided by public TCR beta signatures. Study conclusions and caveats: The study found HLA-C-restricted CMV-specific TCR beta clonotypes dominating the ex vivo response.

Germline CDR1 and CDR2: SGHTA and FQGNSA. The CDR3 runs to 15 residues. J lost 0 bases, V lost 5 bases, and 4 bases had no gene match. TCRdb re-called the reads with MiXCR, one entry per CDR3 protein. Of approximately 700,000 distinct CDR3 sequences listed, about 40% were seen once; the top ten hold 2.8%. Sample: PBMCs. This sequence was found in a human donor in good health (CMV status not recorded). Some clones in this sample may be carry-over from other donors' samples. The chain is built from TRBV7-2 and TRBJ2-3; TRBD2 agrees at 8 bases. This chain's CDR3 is CASSRSSGSTDTQYF. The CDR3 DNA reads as TGTGCCAGCAGCCGTTCTAGCGGGAGCACAGATACGCAGTATTTT.